The entry that follows covers one T cell receptor (beta chain) sequence. Antigen specificity is unknown. The sample originates from a study of cytomegalovirus exposure and HLA in healthy donors. For the study at large: Falling in the Caucasian-associated ancestry cluster were roughly 80% of approximately 410 genotyped donors. Broader study findings: High sensitivity and specificity were reportedly achieved when the classifier diagnosed cytomegalovirus status. TCR beta chains numbering approximately 150 were designated cytomegalovirus-associated. A few chains linked to CMV were shown in vitro to be specific for CMV antigens.

Vbeta (60) and Jbeta (13) primers were used in the PCR. The protocol was immunoSEQ multiplex PCR, while the TCRdb copy is restricted to in-frame clones and leaves out a portion. The table lists 95,000 to 110,000 clones, around 77% of them singletons. This CDR3 has 17 residues. Unmatched junction bases numbered 5, after V lost 0 bases and J lost 2 bases. Germline V CDR1 and CDR2: MRHNA, SNTAGT. The sequence was obtained from a male donor in good health and CMV-seronegative. The rearrangement joins TRBV6-4 to TRBJ2-3; 10 bases agree with TRBD2. The sequenced material came from PBMCs. In DNA, the CDR3 is TGTGCCAGCAGTGACTCAGAAAGCGGGAGGGCCACAGATACGCAGTATTTT. It yields the protein CASSDSESGRATDTQYF.